What follows is one T cell receptor beta chain and its context. Its antigen is not identified. These data come from a study of cytomegalovirus exposure and HLA in healthy donors. Study-wide points: A later analysis showed TCR association rates differing by HLA locus, peaking at DRB1 and lowest at HLA-C. In an earlier analysis, about 87% or about 30%: the productive usage of most TCR beta V segments. A further, later analysis showed that HLA-associated TCR beta chains (compared with equally common others) were more clonally expanded.

CDR3 length: 12 amino acids. CDR1 is MGHDK, CDR2 SYGVNS, per germline. The V and J ends lost 11 bases and 5 bases, in that order; junction bases with no gene match: 9. Primers included in the PCR were 60 Vbeta and 13 Jbeta primers. Profiling relied on immunoSEQ multiplex PCR, and the TCRdb table lists in-frame clones only, not all of them. The sample includes approximately 150,000 clones, more than 65% of them seen just once. This chain links TRBV25-1 with TRBJ2-7; 7 bases fit TRBD2. This TCR was recovered from a man aged 25 to 40 in good health and CMV-seronegative. Sequenced material: PBMCs. The CDR3 DNA follows: TGTGCCTGCGAGGGAGGGCAGGACGAGCAGTACTTC. Translation: CACEGGQDEQYF.